This TCR beta chain came from a study of blood T cell repertoires in COVID-19. Study summary: Donors in the United States, Italy and Spain gave samples during acute or convalescent COVID-19. PBMCs, B-cell-depleted T cells, or T cells provided the cDNA or gDNA that made up the material.

As processed by the authors: Nucleated cell counts were estimated from reference gene primer amplification. Repertoires were generated with immunoSEQ multiplex PCR, while TCRdb's copy carries only in-frame clones and drops some. The D gene and trimming were derived from the DNA, and the V and J assignments and clone size from that table. This table has 150,000 to 200,000 clones, nearly 90% appearing once. CDR1 and CDR2 from the germline V gene are LGHDT and YNNKEL (reference sequence). The junction had 16 bases not matched to a gene; V was cut back by 4 bases and J by 1 base. The CDR3 has 19 residues.

The sequence came from a man aged 55 to 69 with active or convalescent COVID-19. Sequenced: peripheral blood. The gene calls are TRBV3-1 (or the pseudogene TRBV3-2) and TRBJ2-7, with 10 nucleotides matching TRBD2. The CDR3 here is CASSRKMLRGLAASYEQYF. DNA for the CDR3: TGTGCCAGCAGCCGAAAGATGCTCCGCGGACTAGCGGCTTCCTACGAGCAGTACTTC.